This T cell receptor beta chain was found in a study of T cell responses to AZD1222 COVID-19 vaccine. General observations from the study: The study reported that nearly half of spike-specific TCRs target unmutated variant regions. Repertoire samples came only from after the peak T cell response. Clonal diversity may have been underestimated, and the donors were mostly white British, with more females than males.

Sequencing was performed with immunoSEQ multiplex PCR; in TCRdb, only in-frame clones are kept and a portion is missing. The table shows around 99,000 clones, with 87% occurring only once. Concerning this clone: What it binds is not known.

V was trimmed by 3 bases and J by 7 bases, leaving 15 bases between them. The germline V gene has CDR1 SGHTA and CDR2 FQGNSA. This CDR3 has 15 residues. The chain uses TRBV7-2 and TRBJ2-2; D might be TRBD2 (5 bases). The sequence derives from an adult in good health. Sequencing was performed on peripheral blood, taken on day 0 of AZD1222 vaccination. The CDR3 sequence: CASSFGRGANGELFF. The CDR3 DNA reads as TGTGCCAGCAGCTTCGGCCGGGGAGCGAACGGGGAGCTGTTTTTT.